The rows below give T cell receptor beta chains drawn from one sample of a study of blood T cell repertoires in COVID-19. Profiling relied on immunoSEQ multiplex PCR, and the TCRdb table lists in-frame clones only, not all of them. Of approximately 150,000 clones listed, roughly 82% were seen once; the top ten hold roughly 4.9%. The sample comprised peripheral blood. Receptors were obtained from a human donor in a cohort sampled during active COVID-19. Each CDR3 is given with its conserved first and last residue.

j_call: TRBJ1-3; v_call: TRBV15; cdr3_aa: CATSRDRGGAGNTIYF
j_call: TRBJ1-3; v_call: TRBV5-1; cdr3_aa: CASSLDMTGESTIYF
j_call: TRBJ2-1; v_call: TRBV2; cdr3_aa: CASSQTGTSGLNEQFF
j_call: TRBJ2-3; v_call: TRBV2; cdr3_aa: CASSDAGADTQYF
j_call: TRBJ2-1; v_call: TRBV4-1; cdr3_aa: CASSQAQTDYNEQFF
j_call: TRBJ2-3; v_call: TRBV7-3; cdr3_aa: CASSYTGHTDTQYF
j_call: TRBJ1-3; v_call: TRBV5-1; cdr3_aa: CASSLLGGVAGNTIYF
j_call: TRBJ1-1; v_call: TRBV28; cdr3_aa: CASSSPPLRVGTGGSDTEAFF
j_call: TRBJ1-1; v_call: TRBV20-1; cdr3_aa: CSAKTEEAFF
j_call: TRBJ1-6; v_call: TRBV5-6; cdr3_aa: CASTLGLSSYNSPLHF
j_call: TRBJ1-4; v_call: TRBV29-1; cdr3_aa: CSGADRERQKLFF
j_call: TRBJ2-5; v_call: TRBV2; cdr3_aa: CASRPPGLAGVGTQYF
j_call: TRBJ2-3; v_call: TRBV27; cdr3_aa: CASSAGTGGKDTQYF
j_call: TRBJ2-3; v_call: TRBV20-1; cdr3_aa: CSARENTQYF
j_call: TRBJ2-7; v_call: TRBV7-2; cdr3_aa: CASSMPNRGGREQYF